Below are 10 T cell receptor beta chains sequenced from a single sample in a study of beta chain features in type 1 diabetes. General study results and limits: Type 1 diabetes patients had moderately but significantly shorter TCRB CDR3s in all four CD4+ subsets.

What was sequenced were expressed TCRB transcripts, since all of the isolated RNA had been reverse transcribed. Here immunoSEQ multiplex PCR was the method, and the copy in TCRdb shows in-frame clones only, minus some. The table includes about 150,000 clones, approximately 10% detected once. These receptors are not linked to any known antigen. Sequenced sample: central memory CD4+ T cells from blood. The receptors were sampled from a woman aged 25 to 45 with type 1 diabetes.

This clone occurred a few times. The chain carries TRBV9 and TRBJ2-1; D is possibly TRBD2 (6 bases). Looked up from germline, CDR1 is SGDLS and CDR2 is YYNGEE. The V gene lost 0 bases and the J gene lost 2 bases, with 15 bases spanning the gap. This CDR3 has 17 residues. The CDR3 DNA reads as TGTGCCAGCAGCGTAGATTTGGGACTTAATACCTACAATGAGCAGTTCTTC. This sequence encodes CASSVDLGLNTYNEQFF.

The chain links TRBV2 to TRBJ2-4; 9 bases line up with TRBD1. The V gene end was trimmed by 7 bases and the J gene end by 8 bases; junction bases not matched to a gene: 9. CDR3 size: 14 residues. Germline V CDR1 and CDR2: SNHLY, FYNNEI. In nucleotides, the CDR3 is TGTGCCAGCAACGAGGACAGGGGCCGGGACATTCAGTACTTC. It specifies CASNEDRGRDIQYF.

This chain links TRBV28 with TRBJ2-3, with a possible D match to TRBD1 (6 bases). The V and J ends lost 7 bases and 3 bases respectively, with 17 bases between them. The CDR3 runs 15 residues. The germline V gene encodes CDR1 MDHEN and CDR2 SYDVKM. This chain's CDR3 is CASNIPQGGTDTQYF. In nucleotides, the CDR3 is TGTGCCAGCAATATCCCACAGGGTGGTACAGATACGCAGTATTTT.

This chain links TRBV1 with TRBJ2-3; the tabulated D call, TRBD2, remains unverified against the DNA. TRBV1 is labeled a pseudogene. The CDR3 contains 19 residues. CDR3 sequence reads: CTSSQDSPPRGISTDTQYF. As DNA, the CDR3 is TGCACCAGCAGCCAAGATAGCCCCCCCCGCGGGATAAGCACAGATACGCAGTATTTT.

Notes on this clone: The junction does not match germline at one end; this may be a read error. The chain carries TRBV4-1 and TRBJ2-1; 8 bases are shared with TRBD2. The CDR3 totals 15 residues. Germline loops: CDR1 MGHRA, CDR2 YSYEKL. Here the CDR3 DNA reads TGTGCCAGCAGTCCAACGGGAGGGCGATACAATGAGCAGTTCTTC. Translating gives CASSPTGGRYNEQFF.

This clone was counted only a few times. Other DNA sequences from this sample encode an identical CDR3 as well. This chain links TRBV28 with TRBJ1-2, with D perhaps matching TRBD1 (5 bases). Per the germline V gene, CDR1 is MDHEN and CDR2 is SYDVKM. The CDR3 length is 13 residues. V was shortened by 3 bases and J by 4 bases, with 9 bases between the two germline ends. CDR3: CASSFRGSYGYTF. The DNA of the CDR3 is TGTGCCAGCAGTTTTCGGGGGTCCTATGGCTACACCTTC.

A few counts support this clone. The rearrangement uses TRBV9 and TRBJ1-2; D possibly corresponds to TRBD1 (5 bases). The CDR3 has 13 residues. Trimming stripped 0 bases from V and 7 bases from J, with 10 bases between. Per germline, CDR1 SGDLS and CDR2 YYNGEE. The CDR3, as DNA: TGTGCCAGCAGCGTAGGCAGGGATAGTGGCTACACCTTC. This translates into CASSVGRDSGYTF.

This clone was counted between two and nine times. The chain employs TRBV27 and TRBJ2-3, with a tentative D call TRBD1 (6 bases). This CDR3 contains 16 residues. V was pared by 2 bases and J by 4 bases, with 16 bases between. Per germline, CDR1 MNHEY and CDR2 SMNVEV (reference sequence). CDR3 amino acids: CASSLRGRGTSDTQYF. The CDR3 DNA sequence: TGTGCCAGCAGTTTACGGGGCAGGGGAACGTCAGATACGCAGTATTTT.

This clone has only a few counts. The V and J genes are TRBV19 and TRBJ2-4, with a tentative D call TRBD2 (7 bases). From germline, CDR1 is LNHDA and CDR2 SQIVND (reference sequence). V lost 5 bases and J 6 bases, leaving 14 bases between the germline ends. The CDR3 extends over 14 amino acids. CDR3 bases: TGTGCCAGTAGTCCCCCGGCGGGGGCAAACATTCAGTACTTC. Its translation: CASSPPAGANIQYF.

The chain recombines TRBV19 with TRBJ1-5; 8 nucleotides match TRBD1. V shed 6 bases, J shed 4 bases, and the junction held 8 bases outside the gene matches. The length of the CDR3 is 15 residues. Germline lookup yields CDR1 LNHDA and CDR2 SQIVND (reference sequence). The CDR3 spells CASSGQGWGNQPQHF. As DNA, the CDR3 is TGTGCCAGTAGCGGACAGGGTTGGGGAAATCAGCCCCAGCATTTT. Using reference TRBV19 and TRBJ1-5 for the parts outside the CDR3, the full variable domain is DGGITQSPKYLFRKEGQNVTLSCEQNLNHDAMYWYRQDPGQGLRLIYYSQIVNDFQKGDIAEGYSVSREKKESFPLTVTSAQKNPTAFYLCASSGQGWGNQPQHFGDGTRLSIL.